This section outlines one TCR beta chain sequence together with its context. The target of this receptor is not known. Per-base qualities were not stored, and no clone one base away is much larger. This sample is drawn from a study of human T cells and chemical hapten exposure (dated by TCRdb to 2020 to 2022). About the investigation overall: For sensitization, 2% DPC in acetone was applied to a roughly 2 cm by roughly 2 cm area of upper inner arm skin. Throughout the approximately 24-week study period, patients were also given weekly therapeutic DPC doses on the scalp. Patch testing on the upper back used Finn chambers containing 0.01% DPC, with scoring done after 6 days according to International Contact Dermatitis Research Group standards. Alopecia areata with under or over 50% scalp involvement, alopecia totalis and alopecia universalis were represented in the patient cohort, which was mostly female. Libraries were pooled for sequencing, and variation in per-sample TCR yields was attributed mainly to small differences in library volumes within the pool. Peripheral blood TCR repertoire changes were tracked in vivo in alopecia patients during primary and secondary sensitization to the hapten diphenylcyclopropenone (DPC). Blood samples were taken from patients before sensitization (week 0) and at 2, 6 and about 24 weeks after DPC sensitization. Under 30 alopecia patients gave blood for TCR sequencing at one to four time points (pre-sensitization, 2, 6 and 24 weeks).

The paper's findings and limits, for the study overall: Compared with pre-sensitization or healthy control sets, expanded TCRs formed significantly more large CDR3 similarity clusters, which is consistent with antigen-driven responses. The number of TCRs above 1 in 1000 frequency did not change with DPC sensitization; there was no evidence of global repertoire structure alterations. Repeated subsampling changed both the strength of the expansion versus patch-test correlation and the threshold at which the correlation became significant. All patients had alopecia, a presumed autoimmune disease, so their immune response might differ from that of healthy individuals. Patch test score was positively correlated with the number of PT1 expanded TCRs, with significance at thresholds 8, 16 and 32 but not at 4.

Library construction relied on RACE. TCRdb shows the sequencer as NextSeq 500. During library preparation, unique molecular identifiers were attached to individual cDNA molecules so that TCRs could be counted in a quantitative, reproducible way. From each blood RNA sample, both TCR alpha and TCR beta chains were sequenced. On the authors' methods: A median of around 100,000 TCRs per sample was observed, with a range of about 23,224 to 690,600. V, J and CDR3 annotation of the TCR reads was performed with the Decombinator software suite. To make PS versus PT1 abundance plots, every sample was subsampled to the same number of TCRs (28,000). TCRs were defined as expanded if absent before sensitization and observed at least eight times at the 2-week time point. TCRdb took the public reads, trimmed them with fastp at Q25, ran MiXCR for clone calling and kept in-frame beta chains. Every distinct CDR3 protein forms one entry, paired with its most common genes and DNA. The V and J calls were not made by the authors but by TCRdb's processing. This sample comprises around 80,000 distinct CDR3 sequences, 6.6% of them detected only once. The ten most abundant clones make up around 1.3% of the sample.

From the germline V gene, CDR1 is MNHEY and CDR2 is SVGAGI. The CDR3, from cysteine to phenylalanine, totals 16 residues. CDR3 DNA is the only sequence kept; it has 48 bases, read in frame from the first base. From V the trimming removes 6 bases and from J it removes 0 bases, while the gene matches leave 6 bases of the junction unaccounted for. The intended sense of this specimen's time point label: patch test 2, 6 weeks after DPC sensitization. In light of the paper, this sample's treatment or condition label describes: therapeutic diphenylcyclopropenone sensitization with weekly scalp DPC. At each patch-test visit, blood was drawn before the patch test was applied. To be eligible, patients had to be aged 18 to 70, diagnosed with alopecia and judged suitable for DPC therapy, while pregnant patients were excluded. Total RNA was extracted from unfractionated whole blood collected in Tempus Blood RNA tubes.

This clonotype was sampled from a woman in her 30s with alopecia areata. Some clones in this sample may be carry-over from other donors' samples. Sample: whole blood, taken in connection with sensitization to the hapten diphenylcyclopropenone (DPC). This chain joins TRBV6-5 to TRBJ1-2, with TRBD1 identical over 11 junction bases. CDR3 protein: CASSRDRGEANYGYTF. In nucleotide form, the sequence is TGTGCCAGCAGCCGGGACAGGGGGGAAGCTAACTATGGCTACACCTTC.